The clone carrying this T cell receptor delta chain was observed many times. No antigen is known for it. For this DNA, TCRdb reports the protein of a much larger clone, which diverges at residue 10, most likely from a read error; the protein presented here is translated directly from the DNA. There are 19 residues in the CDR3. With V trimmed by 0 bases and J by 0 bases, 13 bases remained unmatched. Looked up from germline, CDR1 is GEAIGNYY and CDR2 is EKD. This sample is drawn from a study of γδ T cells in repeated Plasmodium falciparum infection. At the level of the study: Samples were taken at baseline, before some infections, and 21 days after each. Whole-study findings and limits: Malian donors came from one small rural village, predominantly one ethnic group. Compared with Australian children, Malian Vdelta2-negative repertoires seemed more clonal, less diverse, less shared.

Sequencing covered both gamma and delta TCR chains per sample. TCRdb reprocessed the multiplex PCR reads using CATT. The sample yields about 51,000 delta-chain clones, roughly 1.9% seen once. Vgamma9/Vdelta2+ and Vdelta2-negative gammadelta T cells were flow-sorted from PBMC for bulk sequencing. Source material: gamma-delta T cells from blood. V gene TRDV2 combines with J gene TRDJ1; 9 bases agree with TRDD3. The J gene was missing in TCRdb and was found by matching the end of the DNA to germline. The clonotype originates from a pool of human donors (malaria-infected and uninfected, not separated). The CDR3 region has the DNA TGTGCCTGTGACACCGTAGGGGGGATACACCGGCACCACACCGATAAACTCATCTTT. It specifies CACDTVGGIHRHHTDKLIF.